The entry below gives a single TCR beta chain sequence along with its context. This record comes from a study of blood T cell repertoires in COVID-19. V was trimmed by 7 bases and J by 2 bases, leaving 16 bases between them. The CDR3 is made up of 15 amino acids. Germline V gene lookup returns CDR1 SGHRS and CDR2 YFSETQ. Clones were read by immunoSEQ multiplex PCR, and TCRdb kept only the in-frame ones, dropping some. The sample yields roughly 160,000 clones, about four fifths seen once. Seattle's enrolled individuals joined amid active infection and were then monitored longitudinally. This sequence originates from a woman aged 55-70 years with COVID-19, enrolled during active disease. The specimen sequenced was peripheral blood. This chain connects TRBV5-1 to TRBJ2-1; D may be TRBD1 (6 bases). The CDR3 DNA reads TGCGCCAGCGGCATTTCCGGGACACCCTACAATGAGCAGTTCTTC. Its protein product is CASGISGTPYNEQFF.